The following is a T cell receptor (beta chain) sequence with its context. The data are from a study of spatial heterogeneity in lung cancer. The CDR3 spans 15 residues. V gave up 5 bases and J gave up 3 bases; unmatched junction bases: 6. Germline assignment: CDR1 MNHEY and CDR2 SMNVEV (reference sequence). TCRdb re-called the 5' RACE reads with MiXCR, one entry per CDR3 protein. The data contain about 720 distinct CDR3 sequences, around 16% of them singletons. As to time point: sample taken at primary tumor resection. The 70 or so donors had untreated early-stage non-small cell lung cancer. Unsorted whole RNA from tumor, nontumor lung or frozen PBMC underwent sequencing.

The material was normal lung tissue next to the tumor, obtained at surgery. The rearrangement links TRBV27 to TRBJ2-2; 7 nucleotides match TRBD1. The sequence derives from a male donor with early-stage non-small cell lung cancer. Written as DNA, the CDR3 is TGTGCCAGCAGTCCCTCACAGGGGTACACCGGGGAGCTGTTTTTT. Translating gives CASSPSQGYTGELFF.